These 19 T cell receptor beta chains originate from one sample sequenced in a study of early T cells in non-severe SARS-CoV-2 infection. TCRdb analysed the 5' RACE reads with MiXCR anew, one entry per CDR3 protein. Here the sample spans around 40,000 distinct CDR3 sequences, around 6.5% being singletons. Sequences were derived from whole blood, sampled at baseline. The receptor source for this set is an adult who was a healthcare worker with PCR-confirmed SARS-CoV-2 infection or an uninfected control (not recorded which).

The V and J genes are TRBV7-8 and TRBJ2-1; 11 nucleotides match TRBD2. Per the germline V gene, CDR1 is SGHVS and CDR2 is FQNEAQ. The junction had 4 bases not matched to a gene; V was cut back by 2 bases and J by 4 bases. The CDR3 loop spans 16 amino acids. CDR3: CASSLSLAGEYNEQFF. The CDR3 bases are TGTGCCAGCAGCTTATCACTAGCGGGAGAGTACAATGAGCAGTTCTTC. Drawing the rest from reference TRBV7-8 and TRBJ2-1, the complete variable domain is GAGVSQSPRYKVAKRGQDVALRCDPISGHVSLFWYQQALGQGPEFLTYFQNEAQLDKSGLPSDRFFAERPEGSVSTLKIQRTQQEDSAVYLCASSLSLAGEYNEQFFGPGTRLTVL.

This clonotype was observed many times. The chain carries TRBV28 and TRBJ1-2; D remains ambiguous. CDR1 and CDR2 (germline): MDHEN, SYDVKM. V was clipped by 3 bases and J by 4 bases, with 12 bases between them. The length of the CDR3 is 14 residues. For the CDR3, the DNA is TGTGCCAGCAGTTTTATGGTTTTGGGCTATGGCTACACCTTC. Its protein is CASSFMVLGYGYTF.

This clonotype was counted many times. The V and J genes are TRBV11-2 and TRBJ2-2, with a tentative D call TRBD1 (5 bases). The germline V gene has CDR1 SGHAT and CDR2 FQNNGV. CDR3 length: 14 amino acids. Trimming shortened V by 6 bases and J by 6 bases, and 14 bases separated the two germline ends. The CDR3 is CASRLVRDAGELFF. CDR3 DNA: TGTGCCAGCAGACTCGTCAGGGATGCCGGGGAGCTGTTTTTT.

This clonotype came up a few times. V usage is TRBV3-1 and J usage is TRBJ2-1, with 9 bases lining up with TRBD1. V lost 2 bases to trimming and J lost 1 base; unmatched junction nucleotides: 3. This CDR3 is built from 16 residues. CDR1 is LGHDT, CDR2 YNNKEL, per germline (reference sequence). This CDR3 reads CASSQLTGGSYNEQFF. DNA for the CDR3: TGTGCCAGCAGCCAACTGACAGGGGGGTCCTACAATGAGCAGTTCTTC.

This clonotype has just a few counts. This chain links TRBV6-6 with TRBJ1-1; maybe TRBD1 (6 bases). The germline V gene has CDR1 MNHNY and CDR2 SVGAGI (reference sequence). CDR3 length: 13 residues. V was cut by 5 bases and J by 1 base, with 8 bases left in between. As DNA, the CDR3 is TGTGCCAGCAGTCGGGGACAGAACACTGAAGCTTTCTTT. Encoded protein: CASSRGQNTEAFF.

This chain joins TRBV2 and TRBJ2-7; D tentatively reads TRBD1 or TRBD2 (6 bases each). Germline CDR1 is SNHLY and CDR2 is FYNNEI. This CDR3 is 14 amino acids long. Trimming took 6 bases from V and 2 from J, leaving 14 bases between them. CDR3 region: CASREGGHPYEQYF. CDR3 DNA sequence: TGTGCCAGCAGAGAGGGGGGACACCCCTACGAGCAGTACTTC.

This clonotype showed up just a few times. The chain couples TRBV4-2 to TRBJ2-1, with 13 bases fitting TRBD2. This CDR3 is 16 amino acids long. Germline CDR1 LGHNA, CDR2 YNFKEQ. V dropped 6 bases and J dropped 10; count of bases not matched to a gene: 12. CDR3 protein: CASRPRTSGSLREQFF. Here the CDR3 DNA reads TGTGCCAGCAGACCGCGGACTAGCGGGAGTTTGCGGGAGCAGTTCTTC.

V and J are TRBV5-1 and TRBJ2-1; 12 positions match TRBD2. Trimming took 0 bases from V and 10 from J; bases not matched to a gene: 8. The germline V gene encodes CDR1 SGHRS and CDR2 YFSETQ. The CDR3 runs 16 residues. CDR3 loop: CASSLEPSGRAGEQFF. The CDR3 nucleotides are TGCGCCAGCAGCTTGGAACCTAGCGGGAGGGCCGGGGAGCAGTTCTTC.

This chain uses TRBV20-1 with TRBJ2-5; 8 bases match TRBD2. Germline CDR1 and CDR2: DFQATT and SNEGSKA (reference sequence). Trimming at V came to 2 bases and at J to 4 bases, leaving 0 bases not matched to a gene. CDR3 length: 12 amino acids. CDR3 sequence: CSARLAGETQYF. CDR3 in DNA: TGCAGTGCTAGACTAGCGGGAGAGACCCAGTACTTC.

This clonotype was recorded at least ten times. The chain uses TRBV20-1 and TRBJ2-5; TRBD2 matches at 7 bases. Per the germline V gene, CDR1 is DFQATT and CDR2 is SNEGSKA (reference sequence). This CDR3 region has 16 residues. The V gene end was trimmed by 1 base and the J gene end by 2 bases; junction bases not matched to a gene: 10. DNA of the CDR3: TGCAGTGCTAGAGCACCCGGAAAGCGGGGACAAGAGACCCAGTACTTC. Translated: CSARAPGKRGQETQYF.

Many counts were recorded for this clonotype. The chain combines TRBV4-3 with TRBJ1-2, with 7 bases identical to TRBD1. The junction had 7 bases not matched to a gene; V was cut back by 4 bases and J by 8 bases. Germline V gene data show CDR1 as LGHNA and CDR2 as YSLEER. This CDR3 region has 13 residues. The CDR3 DNA reads as TGCGCCAGCAGCCCGACAGGGCAGGAGGGCTACACCTTC. Translated: CASSPTGQEGYTF.

The chain links TRBV28 to TRBJ2-7; no definite D call. V shed 7 bases and J shed 4 bases, with 17 bases lying between them. Germline V gene data show CDR1 as MDHEN and CDR2 as SYDVKM. This CDR3 is built from 14 residues. The CDR3 nucleotides read TGTGCCAGCACCTCAGGCACTGGAAGGTACGAGCAGTACTTC. This gives the protein CASTSGTGRYEQYF.

This chain connects TRBV20-1 to TRBJ2-7; perhaps D is TRBD1 or TRBD2 (5 bases each). V was cut by 3 bases and J by 2 bases, with 11 bases left in between. CDR3 size: 13 residues. Germline V CDR1 and CDR2: DFQATT, SNEGSKA (reference sequence). The CDR3 coding sequence is TGCAGTGCTAGTCCGGGACCCCCCTACGAGCAGTACTTC. Translation: CSASPGPPYEQYF.

This clonotype was seen ten or more times. This chain connects TRBV30 to TRBJ2-1; 9 positions agree with TRBD1. V was pared by 5 bases and J by 2 bases, with 4 bases of the junction left unmatched. The germline gives CDR1 GTSNPN, CDR2 SVGIG (reference sequence). The CDR3 covers 14 residues. CDR3 in DNA: TGTGCCTGGGGGACAGGGACGGCCTACAATGAGCAGTTCTTC. Amino acids: CAWGTGTAYNEQFF. The complete variable domain, with remaining parts taken from reference TRBV30 and TRBJ2-1, reads SQTIHQWPATLVQPVGSPLSLECTVEGTSNPNLYWYRQAAGRGLQLLFYSVGIGQISSEVPQNLSASRPQDRQFILSSKKLLLSDSGFYLCAWGTGTAYNEQFFGPGTRLTVL.

By sample share, this clonotype is medium-sized. J is TRBJ2-2 and V is TRBV9; 7 bases fit TRBD2. Losses at the gene ends were 3 bases for V and 0 bases for J; bases not matched to a gene: 2. The CDR3 has 15 amino acids. Germline values: CDR1 SGDLS, CDR2 YYNGEE. The DNA for the CDR3 is TGTGCCAGCAGCGCAAGCGGGACGAACACCGGGGAGCTGTTTTTT. It yields the protein CASSASGTNTGELFF.

This clonotype has a handful of counts. J is TRBJ2-5 and V is TRBV6-5, with 10 bases identical to TRBD2. CDR3 length equals 16 residues. Germline V gives CDR1 MNHEY, CDR2 SVGAGI. With V trimmed by 4 bases and J by 2 bases, 7 bases remained unmatched. This CDR3 reads CASSSRLAGTQETQYF. As DNA, the CDR3 is TGTGCCAGCAGTTCCAGACTAGCGGGCACACAAGAGACCCAGTACTTC.

This clonotype was found many times. V gene TRBV18 combines with J gene TRBJ2-7; D gene ambiguous. Per germline, CDR1 KGHSH and CDR2 LQKENI. This CDR3 has 11 amino acids. V was trimmed by 4 bases and J by 4 bases, leaving 5 bases between them. The CDR3 reads CASSREYEQYF. The DNA of the CDR3 is TGTGCCAGCTCACGTGAGTACGAGCAGTACTTC. The complete variable domain, with remaining parts taken from reference TRBV18 and TRBJ2-7, reads NAGVMQNPRHLVRRRGQEARLRCSPMKGHSHVYWYRQLPEEGLKFMVYLQKENIIDESGMPKERFSAEFPKEGPSILRIQQVVRGDSAAYFCASSREYEQYFGPGTRLTVT.

There are a few counts of this clonotype. The chain is built from TRBV4-1 and TRBJ1-5; D is ambiguous. The germline V gene has CDR1 MGHRA and CDR2 YSYEKL. The V and J ends lost 0 bases and 7 bases respectively, with 7 bases between them. The CDR3 contains 13 residues. In DNA, the CDR3 is TGCGCCAGCAGCCAAGATTTCTTCCAGCCCCAGCATTTT. It translates to CASSQDFFQPQHF.

The chain recombines TRBV9 with TRBJ1-1; no definite D call. The CDR3 covers 14 residues. V was clipped by 0 bases and J by 6 bases, with 12 bases between them. Germline assignment: CDR1 SGDLS and CDR2 YYNGEE. CDR3 region: CASSVDPVEAEAFF. Written as DNA, the CDR3 is TGTGCCAGCAGCGTAGACCCCGTGGAGGCTGAAGCTTTCTTT.